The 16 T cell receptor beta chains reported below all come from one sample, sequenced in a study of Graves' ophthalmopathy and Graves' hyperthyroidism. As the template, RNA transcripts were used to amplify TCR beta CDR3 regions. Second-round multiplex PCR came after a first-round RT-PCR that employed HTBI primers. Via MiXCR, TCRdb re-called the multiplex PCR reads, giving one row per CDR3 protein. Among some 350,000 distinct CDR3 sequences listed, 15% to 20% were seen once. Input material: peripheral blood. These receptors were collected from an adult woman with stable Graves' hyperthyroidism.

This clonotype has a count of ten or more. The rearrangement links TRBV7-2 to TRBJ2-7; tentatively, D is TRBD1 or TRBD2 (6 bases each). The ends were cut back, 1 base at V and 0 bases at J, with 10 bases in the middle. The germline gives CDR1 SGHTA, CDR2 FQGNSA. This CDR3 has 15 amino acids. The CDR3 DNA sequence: TGTGCCAGCAGCTTAGGGACAGCGGGCTCCTACGAGCAGTACTTC. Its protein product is CASSLGTAGSYEQYF.

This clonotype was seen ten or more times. Here the CDR3 DNA reads TGTGCCAGTAGTACCCGGGCTGGCCGGACAGTGAACACTGAAGCTTTCTTT. Encoded protein: CASSTRAGRTVNTEAFF. The chain joins TRBV19 to TRBJ1-1; D is possibly TRBD1 (6 bases). Germline V gene sequence: CDR1 LNHDA, CDR2 SQIVND (reference sequence). Trimming left V 4 bases short and J 0 bases short, with 18 bases between. The CDR3 totals 17 residues. Looking up the rest from reference TRBV19 and TRBJ1-1 gives the full variable domain: DGGITQSPKYLFRKEGQNVTLSCEQNLNHDAMYWYRQDPGQGLRLIYYSQIVNDFQKGDIAEGYSVSREKKESFPLTVTSAQKNPTAFYLCASSTRAGRTVNTEAFFGQGTRLTVV.

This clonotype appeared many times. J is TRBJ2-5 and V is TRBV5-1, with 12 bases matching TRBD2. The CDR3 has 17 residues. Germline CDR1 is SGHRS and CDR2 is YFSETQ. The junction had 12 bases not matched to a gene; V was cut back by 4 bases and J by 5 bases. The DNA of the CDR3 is TGCGCCAGCAGCCCGGGCCTAGCGGGAGGGCCTGAGGAGACCCAGTACTTC. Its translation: CASSPGLAGGPEETQYF.

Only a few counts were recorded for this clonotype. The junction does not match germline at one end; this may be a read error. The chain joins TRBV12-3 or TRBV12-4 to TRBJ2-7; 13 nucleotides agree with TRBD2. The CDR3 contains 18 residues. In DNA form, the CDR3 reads TGTGCTAGCAGTTTAAGACTAGCGGGAGGCCACCGAAGGAACGAGCAGTGCTTC. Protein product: CASSLRLAGGHRRNEQCF.

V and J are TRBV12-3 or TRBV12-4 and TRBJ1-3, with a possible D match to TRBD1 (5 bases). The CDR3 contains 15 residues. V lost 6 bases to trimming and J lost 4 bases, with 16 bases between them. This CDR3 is CASRLGTVKGNTIYF. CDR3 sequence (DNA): TGTGCCAGCAGACTTGGGACCGTAAAAGGAAACACCATATATTTT.

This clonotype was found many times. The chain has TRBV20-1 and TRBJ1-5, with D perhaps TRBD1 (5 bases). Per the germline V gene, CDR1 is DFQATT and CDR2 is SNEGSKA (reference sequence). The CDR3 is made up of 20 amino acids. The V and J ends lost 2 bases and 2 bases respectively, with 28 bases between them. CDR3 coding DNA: TGCAGTGCTAGAATTCAGCCCGGGGCGGAGGTGAATAGCGGCAATCAGCCCCAGCATTTT. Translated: CSARIQPGAEVNSGNQPQHF.

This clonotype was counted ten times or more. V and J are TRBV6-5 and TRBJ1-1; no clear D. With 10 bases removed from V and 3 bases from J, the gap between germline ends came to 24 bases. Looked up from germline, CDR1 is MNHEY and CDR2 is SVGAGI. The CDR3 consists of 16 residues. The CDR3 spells CATSLTAARHDTEAFF. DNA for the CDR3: TGTGCCACTTCTCTAACGGCCGCGCGACACGACACTGAAGCTTTCTTT.

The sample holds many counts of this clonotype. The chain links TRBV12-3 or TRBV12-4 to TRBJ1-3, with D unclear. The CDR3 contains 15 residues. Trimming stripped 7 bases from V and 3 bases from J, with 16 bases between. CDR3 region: CASTKAGMLGNTIYF. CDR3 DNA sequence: TGTGCCAGCACCAAGGCGGGGATGCTTGGAAACACCATATATTTT.

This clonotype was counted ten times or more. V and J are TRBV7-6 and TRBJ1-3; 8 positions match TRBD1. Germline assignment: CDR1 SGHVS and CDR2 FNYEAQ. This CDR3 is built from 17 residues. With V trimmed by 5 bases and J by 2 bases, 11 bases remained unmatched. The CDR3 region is CASSQGQGRGTGNTIYF. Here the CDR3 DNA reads TGTGCCAGCAGCCAAGGACAGGGAAGGGGCACTGGAAACACCATATATTTT. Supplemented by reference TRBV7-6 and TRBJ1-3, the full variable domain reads GAGVSQSPRYKVTKRGQDVALRCDPISGHVSLYWYRQALGQGPEFLTYFNYEAQQDKSGLPNDRFSAERPEGSISTLTIQRTEQRDSAMYRCASSQGQGRGTGNTIYFGEGSWLTVV.

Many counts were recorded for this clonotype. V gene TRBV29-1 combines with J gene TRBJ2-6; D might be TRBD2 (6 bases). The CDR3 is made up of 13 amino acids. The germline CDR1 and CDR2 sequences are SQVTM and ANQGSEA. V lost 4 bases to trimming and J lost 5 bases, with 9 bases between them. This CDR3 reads CSVVWDWANVLTF. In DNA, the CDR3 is TGCAGCGTTGTTTGGGACTGGGCCAACGTCCTGACTTTC.

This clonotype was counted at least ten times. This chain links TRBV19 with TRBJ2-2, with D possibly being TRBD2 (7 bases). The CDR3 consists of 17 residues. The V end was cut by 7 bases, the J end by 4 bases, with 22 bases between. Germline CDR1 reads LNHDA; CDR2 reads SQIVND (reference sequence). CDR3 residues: CASTPRTGGLGTGELFF. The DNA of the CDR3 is TGTGCCAGTACCCCACGGACCGGGGGGCTGGGCACCGGGGAGCTGTTTTTT.

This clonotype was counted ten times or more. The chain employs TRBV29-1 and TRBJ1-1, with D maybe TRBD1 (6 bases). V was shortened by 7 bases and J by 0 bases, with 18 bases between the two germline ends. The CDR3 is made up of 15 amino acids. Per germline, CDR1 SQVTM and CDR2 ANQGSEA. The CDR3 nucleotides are TGCAGCGGAGTGGGGGGGCAACCTATGAACACTGAAGCTTTCTTT. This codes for CSGVGGQPMNTEAFF. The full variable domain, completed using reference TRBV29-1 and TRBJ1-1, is SAVISQKPSRDICQRGTSLTIQCQVDSQVTMMFWYRQQPGQSLTLIATANQGSEATYESGFVIDKFPISRPNLTFSTLTVSNMSPEDSSIYLCSGVGGQPMNTEAFFGQGTRLTVV.

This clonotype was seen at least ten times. The CDR3 DNA reads TGTGCCAGCGATTTGGGGGGACTAGCGGGATTTGCAGATACGCAGTATTTT. This gives the protein CASDLGGLAGFADTQYF. This rearrangement joins TRBV12-3 or TRBV12-4 to TRBJ2-3; 13 positions agree with TRBD2. This CDR3 region has 17 residues. V was pared by 8 bases and J by 4 bases, with 12 bases of the junction left unmatched.

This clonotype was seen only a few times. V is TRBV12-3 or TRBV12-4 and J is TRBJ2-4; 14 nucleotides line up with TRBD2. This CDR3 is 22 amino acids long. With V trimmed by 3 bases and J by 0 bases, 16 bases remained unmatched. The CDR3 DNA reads TGTGCCAGCAGTTTTTGGGGGACTAGCGGGAGAATATCAGCATTAGCCAAAAACATTCAGTACTTC. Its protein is CASSFWGTSGRISALAKNIQYF.

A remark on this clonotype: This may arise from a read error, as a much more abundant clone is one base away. CDR3 DNA: TGTGCCAGCAGCAAATCCCCGACAGGGATTGCCTACGAGCAGTACTTC. It yields the protein CASSKSPTGIAYEQYF. V gene TRBV11-1 combines with J gene TRBJ2-7, with 7 bases fitting TRBD1. The J segment lost 2 bases and the V segment lost 5 bases, leaving 12 bases of the junction unmatched. In germline, CDR1 is SGHAT, CDR2 FQDESV (reference sequence). This CDR3 has 16 amino acids.

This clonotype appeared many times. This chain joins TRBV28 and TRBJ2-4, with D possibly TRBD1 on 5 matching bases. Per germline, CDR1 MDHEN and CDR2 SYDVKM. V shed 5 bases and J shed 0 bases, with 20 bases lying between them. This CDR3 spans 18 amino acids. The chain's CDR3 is CASSLGAREHLAKNIQYF. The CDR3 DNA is TGTGCCAGCAGTCTAGGGGCCAGGGAACATCTAGCCAAAAACATTCAGTACTTC.